This TCR beta chain was documented in a study of CXCR3-negative and CXCR3-positive naive CD8 T cells. This CDR3 comprises 18 residues. CDR1 and CDR2 from the germline V gene are SGHTA and FQGNSA. A word on this clonotype: Its antigen is not identified.

The libraries of TRB cDNA were constructed through 5' RACE using UMI labels. From its re-call of the 5' RACE reads, TCRdb lists each CDR3 protein once, without DNA. There are around 65,000 distinct CDR3 sequences in the sample, with approximately 0.76% held by the top ten. Study results and caveats: Naive cells that were CXCR3-positive had more hydrophobic TRB CDR3s (compared with CXCR3-negative naive cells). Naive subsets displayed similar surface CD5, and TCR strength was inferred from TRB CDR3 properties.

The receptor's source is a human donor in good health. Some clones in this sample may be carry-over from other donors' samples. The sample taken for sequencing was naive CXCR3+ CD8+ T cells from blood. As to subset: CD45RO-CCR7+CD27+CD95- naive CD8+ T cells expressing CXCR3 (TNR3+). The genes are TRBV7-2 and TRBJ2-1; the D gene TCRdb calls, TRBD1, cannot be checked with no DNA. The CDR3: CASSMSVSGLSSYNEQFF.